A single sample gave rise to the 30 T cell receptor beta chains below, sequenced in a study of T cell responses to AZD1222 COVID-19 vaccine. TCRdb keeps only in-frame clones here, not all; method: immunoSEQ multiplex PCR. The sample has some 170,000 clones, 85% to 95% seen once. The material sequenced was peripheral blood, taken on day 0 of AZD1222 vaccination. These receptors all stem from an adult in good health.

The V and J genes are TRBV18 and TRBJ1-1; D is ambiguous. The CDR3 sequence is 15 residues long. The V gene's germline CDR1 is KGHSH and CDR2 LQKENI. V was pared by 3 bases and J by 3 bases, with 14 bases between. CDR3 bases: TGTGCCAGCTCACCGTTAGGAGGTCCTGACACTGAAGCTTTCTTT. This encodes CASSPLGGPDTEAFF.

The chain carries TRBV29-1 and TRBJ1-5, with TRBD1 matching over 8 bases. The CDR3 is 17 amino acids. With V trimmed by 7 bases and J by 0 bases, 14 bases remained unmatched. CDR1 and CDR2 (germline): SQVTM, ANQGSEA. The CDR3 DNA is TGCAGCGCCCTCTTGGACAGGGTGGGTTCTAGCAATCAGCCCCAGCATTTT. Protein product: CSALLDRVGSSNQPQHF. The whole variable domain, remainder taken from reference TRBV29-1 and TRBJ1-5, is SAVISQKPSRDICQRGTSLTIQCQVDSQVTMMFWYRQQPGQSLTLIATANQGSEATYESGFVIDKFPISRPNLTFSTLTVSNMSPEDSSIYLCSALLDRVGSSNQPQHFGDGTRLSIL.

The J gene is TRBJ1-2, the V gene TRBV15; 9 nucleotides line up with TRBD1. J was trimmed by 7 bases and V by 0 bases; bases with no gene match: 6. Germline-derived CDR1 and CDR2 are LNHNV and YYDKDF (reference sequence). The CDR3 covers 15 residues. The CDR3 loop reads CATSRDLGTGTGYTF. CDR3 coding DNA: TGTGCCACCAGCAGAGATTTGGGGACAGGGACTGGCTACACCTTC. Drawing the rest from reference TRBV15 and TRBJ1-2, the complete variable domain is DAMVIQNPRYQVTQFGKPVTLSCSQTLNHNVMYWYQQKSSQAPKLLFHYYDKDFNNEADTPDNFQSRRPNTSFCFLDIRSPGLGDTAMYLCATSRDLGTGTGYTFGSGTRLTVV.

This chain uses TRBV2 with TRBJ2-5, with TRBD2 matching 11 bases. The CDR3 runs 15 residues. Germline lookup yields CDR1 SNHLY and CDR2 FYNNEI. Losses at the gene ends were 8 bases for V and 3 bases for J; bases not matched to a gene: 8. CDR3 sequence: CASSGLAVIEETQYF. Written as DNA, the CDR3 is TGTGCCAGCTCGGGACTAGCGGTAATTGAAGAGACCCAGTACTTC.

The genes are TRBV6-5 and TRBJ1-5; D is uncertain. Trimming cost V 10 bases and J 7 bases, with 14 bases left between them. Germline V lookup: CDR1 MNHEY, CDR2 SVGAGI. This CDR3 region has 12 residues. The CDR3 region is CAIRLGRQPQHF. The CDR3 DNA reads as TGTGCCATCCGGCTCGGGCGCCAGCCCCAGCATTTT.

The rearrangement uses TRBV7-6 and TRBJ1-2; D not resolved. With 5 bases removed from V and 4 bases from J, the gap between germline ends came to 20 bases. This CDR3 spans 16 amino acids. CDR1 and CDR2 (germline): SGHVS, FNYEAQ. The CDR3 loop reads CASSQSGLGIGYGYTF. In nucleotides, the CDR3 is TGTGCCAGCAGCCAAAGCGGCCTAGGGATAGGCTATGGCTACACCTTC.

The CDR3 DNA sequence: TGTGCCAGCAGCTTAAAGGGGGTACAGGGGTTTTCCGGAAACACCATATATTTT. This codes for CASSLKGVQGFSGNTIYF. The chain recombines TRBV7-8 with TRBJ1-3; 7 bases map to TRBD1. Trimming took 2 bases from V and 4 from J; bases not matched to a gene: 14. In germline, CDR1 is SGHVS, CDR2 FQNEAQ. This CDR3 is 18 amino acids long.

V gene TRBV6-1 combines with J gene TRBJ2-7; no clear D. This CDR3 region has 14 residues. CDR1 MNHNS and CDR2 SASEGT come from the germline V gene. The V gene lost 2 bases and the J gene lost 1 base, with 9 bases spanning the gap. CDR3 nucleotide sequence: TGTGCCAGCAGTGAAAGAGGAATTTCCTACGAGCAGTACTTC. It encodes CASSERGISYEQYF.

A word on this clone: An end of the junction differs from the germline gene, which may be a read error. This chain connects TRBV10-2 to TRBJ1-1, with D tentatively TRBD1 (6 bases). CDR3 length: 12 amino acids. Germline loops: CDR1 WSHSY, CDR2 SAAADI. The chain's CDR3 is CASSTIQGTLLF. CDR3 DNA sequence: TGCGCCAGCAGCACTATACAGGGTACTCTTTTATTT.

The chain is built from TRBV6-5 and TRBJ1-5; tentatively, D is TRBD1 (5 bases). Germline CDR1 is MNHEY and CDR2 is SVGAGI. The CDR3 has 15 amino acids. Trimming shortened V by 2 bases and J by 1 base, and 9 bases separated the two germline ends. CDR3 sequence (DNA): TGTGCCAGCAGTTACAACGGGGCGAGCAATCAGCCCCAGCATTTT. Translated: CASSYNGASNQPQHF.

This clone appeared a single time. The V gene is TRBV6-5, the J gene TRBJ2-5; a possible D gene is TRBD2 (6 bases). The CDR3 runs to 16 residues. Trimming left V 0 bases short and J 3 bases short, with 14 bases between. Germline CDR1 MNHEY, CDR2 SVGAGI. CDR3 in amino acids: CASSYSTGGVKETQYF. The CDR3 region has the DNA TGTGCCAGCAGTTACTCGACCGGGGGAGTTAAAGAGACCCAGTACTTC.

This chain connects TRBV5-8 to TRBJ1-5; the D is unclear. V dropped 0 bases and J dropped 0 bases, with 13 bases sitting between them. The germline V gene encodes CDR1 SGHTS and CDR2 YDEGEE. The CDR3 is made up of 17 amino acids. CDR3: CASSLAEGIHSNQPQHF. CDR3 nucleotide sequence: TGTGCCAGCAGCTTGGCTGAGGGAATCCATAGCAATCAGCCCCAGCATTTT.

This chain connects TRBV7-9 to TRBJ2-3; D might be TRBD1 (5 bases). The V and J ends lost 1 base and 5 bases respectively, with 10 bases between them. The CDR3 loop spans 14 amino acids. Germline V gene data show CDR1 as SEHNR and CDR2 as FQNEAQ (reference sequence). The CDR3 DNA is TGTGCCAGCAGCTTAGTAGGGGCCCAAGATACGCAGTATTTT. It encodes CASSLVGAQDTQYF.

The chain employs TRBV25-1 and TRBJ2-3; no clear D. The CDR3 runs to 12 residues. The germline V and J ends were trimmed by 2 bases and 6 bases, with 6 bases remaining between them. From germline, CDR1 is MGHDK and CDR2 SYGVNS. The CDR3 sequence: CASSENGDTQYF. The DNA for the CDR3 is TGTGCCAGCAGTGAAAATGGGGATACGCAGTATTTT.

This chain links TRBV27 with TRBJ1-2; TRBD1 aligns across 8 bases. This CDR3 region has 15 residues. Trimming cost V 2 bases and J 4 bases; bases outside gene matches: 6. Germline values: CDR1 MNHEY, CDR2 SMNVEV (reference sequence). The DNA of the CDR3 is TGTGCCAGCAGTTTAGATGGGACAGGTAGCTATGGCTACACCTTC. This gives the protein CASSLDGTGSYGYTF.

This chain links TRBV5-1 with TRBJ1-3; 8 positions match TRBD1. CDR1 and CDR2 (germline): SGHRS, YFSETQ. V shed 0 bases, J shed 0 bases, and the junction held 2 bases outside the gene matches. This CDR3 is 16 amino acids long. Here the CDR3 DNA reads TGCGCCAGCAGCTTGGACGGACAGGGCTCTGGAAACACCATATATTTT. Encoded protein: CASSLDGQGSGNTIYF.

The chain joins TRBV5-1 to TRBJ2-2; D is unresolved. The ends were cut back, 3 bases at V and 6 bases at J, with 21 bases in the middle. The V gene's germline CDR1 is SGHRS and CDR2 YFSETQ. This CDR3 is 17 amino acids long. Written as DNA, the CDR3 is TGCGCCAGCAGCTCAGCCGTTGTCAGCCTGGGCGCCGGGGAGCTGTTTTTT. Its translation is CASSSAVVSLGAGELFF.

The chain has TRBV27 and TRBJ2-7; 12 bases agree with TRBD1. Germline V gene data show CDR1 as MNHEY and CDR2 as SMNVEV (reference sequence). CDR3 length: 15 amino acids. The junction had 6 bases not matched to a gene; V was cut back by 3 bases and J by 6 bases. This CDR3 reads CASSFWDRGRREQYF. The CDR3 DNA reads TGTGCCAGCAGTTTCTGGGACAGGGGGCGACGCGAGCAGTACTTC.

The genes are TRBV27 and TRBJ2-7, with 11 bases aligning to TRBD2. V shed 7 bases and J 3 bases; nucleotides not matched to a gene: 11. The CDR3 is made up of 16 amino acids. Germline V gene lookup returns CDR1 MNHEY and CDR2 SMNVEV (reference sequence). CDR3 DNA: TGTGCCAGCACTCCCAAGGGGACTAGCGGAAACTACGAGCAGTACTTC. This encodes CASTPKGTSGNYEQYF.

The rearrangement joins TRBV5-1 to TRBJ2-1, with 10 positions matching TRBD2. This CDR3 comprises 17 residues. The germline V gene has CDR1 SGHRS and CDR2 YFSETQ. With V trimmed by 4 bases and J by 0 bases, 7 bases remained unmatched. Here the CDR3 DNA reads TGCGCCAGCAGCGGACTAGCGGAGTCGAGCTCCTACAATGAGCAGTTCTTC. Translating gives CASSGLAESSSYNEQFF. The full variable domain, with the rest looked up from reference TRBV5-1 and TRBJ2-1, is KAGVTQTPRYLIKTRGQQVTLSCSPISGHRSVSWYQQTPGQGLQFLFEYFSETQRNKGNFPGRFSGRQFSNSRSEMNVSTLELGDSALYLCASSGLAESSSYNEQFFGPGTRLTVL.

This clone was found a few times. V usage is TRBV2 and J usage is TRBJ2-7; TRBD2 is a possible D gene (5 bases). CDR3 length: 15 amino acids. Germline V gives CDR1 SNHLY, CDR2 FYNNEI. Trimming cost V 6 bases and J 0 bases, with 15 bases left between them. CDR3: CASRNGVLSSYEQYF. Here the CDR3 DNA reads TGTGCCAGCAGGAACGGGGTCCTGAGCTCCTACGAGCAGTACTTC.

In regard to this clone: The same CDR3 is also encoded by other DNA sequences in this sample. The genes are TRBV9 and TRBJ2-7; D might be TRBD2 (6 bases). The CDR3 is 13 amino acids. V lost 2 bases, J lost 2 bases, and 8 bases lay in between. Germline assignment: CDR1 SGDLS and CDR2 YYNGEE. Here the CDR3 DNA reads TGTGCCAGCAGCGTGGGGGGAACCTACGAGCAGTACTTC. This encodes CASSVGGTYEQYF. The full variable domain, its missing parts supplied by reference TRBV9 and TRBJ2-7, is DSGVTQTPKHLITATGQRVTLRCSPRSGDLSVYWYQQSLDQGLQFLIQYYNGEERAKGNILERFSAQQFPDLHSELNLSSLELGDSALYFCASSVGGTYEQYFGPGTRLTVT.

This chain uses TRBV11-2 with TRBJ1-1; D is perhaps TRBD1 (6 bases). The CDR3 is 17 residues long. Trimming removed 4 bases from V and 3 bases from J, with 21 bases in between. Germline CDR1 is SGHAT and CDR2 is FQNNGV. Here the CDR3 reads CASSSGGIRDADTEAFF. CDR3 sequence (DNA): TGTGCCAGCAGCTCGGGGGGCATCAGGGATGCGGACACTGAAGCTTTCTTT.

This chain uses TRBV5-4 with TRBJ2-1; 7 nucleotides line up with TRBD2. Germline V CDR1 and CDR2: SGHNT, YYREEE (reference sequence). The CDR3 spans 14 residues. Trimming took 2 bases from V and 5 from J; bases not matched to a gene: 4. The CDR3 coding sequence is TGTGCCAGCAGCTTTGGACTAGGCGACAATGAGCAGTTCTTC. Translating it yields CASSFGLGDNEQFF.

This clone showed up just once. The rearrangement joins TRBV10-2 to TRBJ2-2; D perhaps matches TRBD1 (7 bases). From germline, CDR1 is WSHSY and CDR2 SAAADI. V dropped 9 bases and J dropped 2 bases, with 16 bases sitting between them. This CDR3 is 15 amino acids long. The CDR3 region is CASTTGRTNTGELFF. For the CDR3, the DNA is TGCGCCAGTACGACAGGGAGGACCAACACCGGGGAGCTGTTTTTT.

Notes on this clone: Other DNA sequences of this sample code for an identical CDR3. CDR3: CASSLVQGEGYGYTF. Written as DNA, the CDR3 is TGCGCCAGCAGCTTGGTGCAGGGGGAGGGCTATGGCTACACCTTC. This chain joins TRBV5-1 and TRBJ1-2; 7 bases line up with TRBD1. Germline lookup yields CDR1 SGHRS and CDR2 YFSETQ. V gave up 0 bases and J gave up 4 bases; unmatched junction bases: 6. The CDR3 consists of 15 residues. The variable domain in full, with the rest retrieved from reference TRBV5-1 and TRBJ1-2, is KAGVTQTPRYLIKTRGQQVTLSCSPISGHRSVSWYQQTPGQGLQFLFEYFSETQRNKGNFPGRFSGRQFSNSRSEMNVSTLELGDSALYLCASSLVQGEGYGYTFGSGTRLTVV.

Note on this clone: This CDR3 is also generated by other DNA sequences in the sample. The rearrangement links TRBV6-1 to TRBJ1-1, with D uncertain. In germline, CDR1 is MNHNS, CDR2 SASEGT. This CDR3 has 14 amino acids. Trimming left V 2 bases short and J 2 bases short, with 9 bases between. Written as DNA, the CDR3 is TGTGCCAGCAGTGAATCAGGCGCAAACACTGAAGCTTTCTTT. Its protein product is CASSESGANTEAFF.

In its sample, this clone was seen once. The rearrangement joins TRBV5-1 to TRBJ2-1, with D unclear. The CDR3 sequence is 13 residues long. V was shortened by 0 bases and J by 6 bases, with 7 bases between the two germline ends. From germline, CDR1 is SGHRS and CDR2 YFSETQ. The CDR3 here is CASSLDRLNEQFF. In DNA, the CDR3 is TGCGCCAGCAGCTTGGACAGACTCAATGAGCAGTTCTTC.

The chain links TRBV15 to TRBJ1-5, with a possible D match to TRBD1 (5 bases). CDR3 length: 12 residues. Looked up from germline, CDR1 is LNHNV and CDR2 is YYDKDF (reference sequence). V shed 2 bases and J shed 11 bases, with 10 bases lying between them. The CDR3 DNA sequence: TGTGCCACCAGCAGACCGGGGGTGGCCCAGCATTTT. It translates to CATSRPGVAQHF.

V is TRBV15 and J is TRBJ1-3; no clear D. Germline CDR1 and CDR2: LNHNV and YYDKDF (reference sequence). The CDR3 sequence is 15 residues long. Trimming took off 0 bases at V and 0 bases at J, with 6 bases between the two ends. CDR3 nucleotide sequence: TGTGCCACCAGCAGAGACAGGAACTCTGGAAACACCATATATTTT. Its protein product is CATSRDRNSGNTIYF.